Given below is one TCR beta chain in context. Its matching antigen is unknown. The primer mix had 60 Vbeta and 13 Jbeta primers. The table came from immunoSEQ multiplex PCR; TCRdb's copy has only in-frame clones and leaves some out. Here the sample spans 150,000 to 200,000 clones, roughly 84% being singletons. This entry is derived from a study of cytomegalovirus exposure and HLA in healthy donors. Study results and limitations: With further analysis later on, most CMV-associated TCR beta chains appeared HLA-restricted.

Trimming at V came to 0 bases and at J to 5 bases, leaving 5 bases not matched to a gene. CDR1 is SGDLS and CDR2 is YYNGEE in the germline V gene. The CDR3 has 15 amino acids. Input material: PBMCs. This clonotype was obtained from a boy aged 2 to 10 in good health and CMV-seronegative. The chain links TRBV9 to TRBJ2-4, with TRBD1 identical over 7 bases. CDR3 sequence (DNA): TGTGCCAGCAGCGTAGGATCAACAGGGGAAAACATTCAGTACTTC. Amino acid sequence: CASSVGSTGENIQYF.